The clone carrying this T cell receptor (beta chain) was counted a few times. Its cognate antigen is unknown. The source of the sample is a study of blood T cells in healthy people across ages. The study, taken as a whole, reports: As age increased, TCR beta diversity per million T cells fell in a roughly linear fashion.

Alongside a J-beta primer mix, a sample-barcoded 5' primer served in a second PCR lasting about 7 to 11 cycles. TCRdb recomputed calls from the 5' RACE reads with MiXCR, one row per CDR3 protein. The repertoire holds some 940,000 distinct CDR3 sequences, roughly 28% seen once, with more than 8.5% in the top ten. V was cut by 5 bases and J by 1 base, with 11 bases left in between. Germline V CDR1 and CDR2: KGHDR, SFDVKD. The CDR3 runs 15 residues. The same data also went into a second study, on T cells of mothers and their children.

The chain combines TRBV24-1 with TRBJ1-5; D gene ambiguous. The TCR sequence derives from a woman aged 40 to 55 in good health. The sample comprised blood. The CDR3 sequence is CATSAGPSSNQPQHF. The CDR3, as DNA: TGTGCCACCAGTGCAGGACCGTCGAGCAATCAGCCCCAGCATTTT.